A selection of T cell receptor beta chains follows, all from one sample in a study of blood T cell repertoires in COVID-19. Repertoires were generated with immunoSEQ multiplex PCR, while TCRdb's copy carries only in-frame clones and drops some. Of some 320,000 clones in the sample, around 87% were seen once. The sample consisted of PBMCs or T cells enriched from blood (not recorded which). The receptors come from a woman younger than 45 who had recovered from COVID-19. Both conserved end residues are part of each CDR3. The D gene is left open where the match is weak. Size tells how often a clone was seen (once, few, many) or the class of an expanded clone, and some rows leave it out.

V	size	D	length	J	CDR3	DNA
TRBV7-2	-	-	17	TRBJ2-7	CASSLTSQGSRSYEQYF	TGTGCCAGCAGCTTAACTTCCCAGGGGTCACGCTCCTACGAGCAGTACTTC
TRBV9	-	TRBD1	15	TRBJ1-2	CASSVGDRGLGGYTF	TGTGCCAGCAGCGTAGGGGACAGGGGTCTGGGTGGCTACACCTTC
TRBV5-1	once	-	14	TRBJ2-5	CASSLDRNTGDQYF	TGCGCCAGCAGCTTGGACAGGAATACGGGGGACCAGTACTTC
TRBV12-3/TRBV12-4	-	-	12	TRBJ1-6	CASLSGDSPLHF	TGTGCCAGCCTTTCCGGGGATTCACCCCTCCACTTT
TRBV2	-	-	19	TRBJ1-1	CASSEISTPRQEVNTEAFF	TGTGCCAGCAGTGAAATCTCCACCCCGAGACAGGAGGTGAACACTGAAGCTTTCTTT
TRBV5-1	-	-	13	TRBJ2-1	CASSLDPTSGQFF	TGCGCCAGCAGCTTGGACCCCACCTCCGGGCAGTTCTTC
TRBV24-1	-	TRBD1	17	TRBJ1-1	CATSASPDRGMNTEAFF	TGTGCCACCAGTGCCTCTCCGGACAGGGGTATGAACACTGAAGCTTTCTTT
TRBV7-2	-	-	14	TRBJ2-5	CASSLGLSKETQYF	TGTGCCAGCAGCTTGGGACTTAGTAAAGAGACCCAGTACTTC
TRBV28	-	-	13	TRBJ2-7	CASWAGSTIQQYF	TGTGCCAGCTGGGCAGGCTCGACTATACAGCAGTACTTC
TRBV20-1	once	TRBD2	17	TRBJ2-3	CSASTRGAVVGTDTQYF	TGCAGTGCTAGTACGCGGGGGGCCGTGGTCGGCACAGATACGCAGTATTTT
TRBV19	-	-	14	TRBJ1-2	CASSISGENYGYTF	TGTGCCAGTAGTATATCGGGGGAAAACTATGGCTACACCTTC
TRBV7-9	-	-	14	TRBJ2-3	CASSLDQAPDTQYF	TGTGCCAGCAGCTTAGATCAGGCCCCGGATACGCAGTATTTT
TRBV6-5	-	-	12	TRBJ1-2	CASSYREGGYTF	TGTGCCAGCAGTTACAGGGAGGGAGGCTACACCTTC
TRBV18	-	TRBD1	15	TRBJ1-4	CASSLQGAENEKLFF	TGTGCCAGCTCATTACAGGGGGCGGAAAATGAAAAACTGTTTTTT
TRBV4-1	once	TRBD1	15	TRBJ1-2	CASSRGQGEDYGYTF	TGCGCCAGCAGTCGCGGACAGGGGGAGGACTATGGCTACACCTTC
TRBV5-4	-	-	14	TRBJ2-3	CASSLGTLEGTQYF	TGTGCCAGCAGCTTGGGCACCTTAGAGGGTACGCAGTATTTT
TRBV6-5	once	TRBD2	13	TRBJ2-7	CASSREAFYEQYF	TGTGCCAGCAGCCGGGAGGCCTTCTACGAGCAGTACTTC